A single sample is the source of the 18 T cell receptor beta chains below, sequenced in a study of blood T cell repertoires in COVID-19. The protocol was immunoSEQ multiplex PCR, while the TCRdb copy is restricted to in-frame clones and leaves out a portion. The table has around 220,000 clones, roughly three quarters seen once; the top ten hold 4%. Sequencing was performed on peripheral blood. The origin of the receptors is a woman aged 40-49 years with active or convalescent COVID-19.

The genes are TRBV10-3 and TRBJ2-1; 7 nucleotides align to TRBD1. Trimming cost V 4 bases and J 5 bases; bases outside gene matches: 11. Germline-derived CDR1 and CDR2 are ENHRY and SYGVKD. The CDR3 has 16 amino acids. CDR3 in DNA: TGTGCCATCAGTGGGGCCCGGGACAGCTCGAACAATGAGCAGTTCTTC. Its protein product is CAISGARDSSNNEQFF.

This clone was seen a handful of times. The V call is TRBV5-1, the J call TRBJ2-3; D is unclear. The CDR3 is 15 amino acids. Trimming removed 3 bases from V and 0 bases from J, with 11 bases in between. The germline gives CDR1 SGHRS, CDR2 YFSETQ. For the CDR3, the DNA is TGCGCCAGCAGCTCGGCAGGCACTAGCACAGATACGCAGTATTTT. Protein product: CASSSAGTSTDTQYF.

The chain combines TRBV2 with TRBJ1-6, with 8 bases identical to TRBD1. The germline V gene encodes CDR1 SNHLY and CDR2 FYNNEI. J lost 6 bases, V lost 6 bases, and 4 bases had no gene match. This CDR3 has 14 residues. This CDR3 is CASSATGVNSPLHF. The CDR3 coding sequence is TGTGCCAGCAGCGCGACAGGGGTTAATTCACCCCTCCACTTT.

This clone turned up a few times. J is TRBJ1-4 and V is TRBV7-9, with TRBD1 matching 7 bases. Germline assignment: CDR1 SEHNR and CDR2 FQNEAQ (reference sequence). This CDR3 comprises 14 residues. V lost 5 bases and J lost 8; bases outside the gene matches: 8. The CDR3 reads CASSEDREREKLFF. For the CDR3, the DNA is TGTGCCAGCAGCGAAGACAGGGAAAGGGAAAAACTGTTTTTT.

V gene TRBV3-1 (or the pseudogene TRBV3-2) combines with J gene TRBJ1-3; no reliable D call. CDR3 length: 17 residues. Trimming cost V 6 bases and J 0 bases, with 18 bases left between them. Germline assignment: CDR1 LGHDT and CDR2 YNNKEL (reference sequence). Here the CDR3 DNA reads TGTGCCAGCAGTCTCGCTAGCGGTTTAAACTCTGGAAACACCATATATTTT. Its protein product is CASSLASGLNSGNTIYF.

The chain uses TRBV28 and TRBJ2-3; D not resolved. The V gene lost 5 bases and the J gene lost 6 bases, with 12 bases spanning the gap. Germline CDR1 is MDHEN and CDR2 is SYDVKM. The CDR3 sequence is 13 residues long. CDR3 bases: TGTGCCAGCAGTACTATGCCGTTGGATACGCAGTATTTT. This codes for CASSTMPLDTQYF.

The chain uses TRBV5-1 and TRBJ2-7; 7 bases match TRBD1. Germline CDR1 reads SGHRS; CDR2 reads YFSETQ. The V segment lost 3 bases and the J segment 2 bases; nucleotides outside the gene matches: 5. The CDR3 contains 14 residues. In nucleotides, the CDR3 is TGCGCCAGCAGCTCCGGGACAGTTGCCTACGAGCAGTACTTC. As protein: CASSSGTVAYEQYF.

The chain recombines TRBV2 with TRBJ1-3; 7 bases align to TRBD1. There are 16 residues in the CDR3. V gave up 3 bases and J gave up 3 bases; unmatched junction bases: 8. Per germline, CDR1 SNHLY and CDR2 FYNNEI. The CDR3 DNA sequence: TGTGCCAGCAGTGATCATGCAGGGGGAGATGGAAACACCATATATTTT. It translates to CASSDHAGGDGNTIYF. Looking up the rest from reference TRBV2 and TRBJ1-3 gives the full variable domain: EPEVTQTPSHQVTQMGQEVILRCVPISNHLYFYWYRQILGQKVEFLVSFYNNEISEKSEIFDDQFSVERPDGSNFTLKIRSTKLEDSAMYFCASSDHAGGDGNTIYFGEGSWLTVV.

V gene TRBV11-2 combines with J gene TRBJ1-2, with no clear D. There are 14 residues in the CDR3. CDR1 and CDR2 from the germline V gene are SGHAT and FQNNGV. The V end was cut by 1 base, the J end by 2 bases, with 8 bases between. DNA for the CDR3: TGTGCCAGCAGCTTAGGATACCGGAACTATGGCTACACCTTC. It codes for CASSLGYRNYGYTF.

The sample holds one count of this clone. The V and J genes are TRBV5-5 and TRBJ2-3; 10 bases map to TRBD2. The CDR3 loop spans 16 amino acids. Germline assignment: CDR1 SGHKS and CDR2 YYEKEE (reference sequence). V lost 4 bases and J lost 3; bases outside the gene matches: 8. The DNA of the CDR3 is TGTGCCAGCAGCCTGCCTACTAGCGGGGCTACAGATACGCAGTATTTT. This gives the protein CASSLPTSGATDTQYF.

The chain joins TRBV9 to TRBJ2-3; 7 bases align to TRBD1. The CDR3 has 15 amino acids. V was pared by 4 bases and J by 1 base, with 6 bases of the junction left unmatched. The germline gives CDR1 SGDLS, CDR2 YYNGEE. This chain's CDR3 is CASSPRTGGTDTQYF. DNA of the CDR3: TGTGCCAGCAGCCCCAGGACAGGAGGCACAGATACGCAGTATTTT. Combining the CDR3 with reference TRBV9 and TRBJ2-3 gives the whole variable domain DSGVTQTPKHLITATGQRVTLRCSPRSGDLSVYWYQQSLDQGLQFLIQYYNGEERAKGNILERFSAQQFPDLHSELNLSSLELGDSALYFCASSPRTGGTDTQYFGPGTRLTVL.

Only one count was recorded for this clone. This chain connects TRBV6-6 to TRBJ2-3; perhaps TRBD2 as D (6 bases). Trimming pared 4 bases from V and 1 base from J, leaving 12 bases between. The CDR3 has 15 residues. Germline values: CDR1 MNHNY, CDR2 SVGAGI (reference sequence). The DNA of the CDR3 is TGTGCCAGCAGTTTAACTAGCTATCGCACAGATACGCAGTATTTT. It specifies CASSLTSYRTDTQYF.

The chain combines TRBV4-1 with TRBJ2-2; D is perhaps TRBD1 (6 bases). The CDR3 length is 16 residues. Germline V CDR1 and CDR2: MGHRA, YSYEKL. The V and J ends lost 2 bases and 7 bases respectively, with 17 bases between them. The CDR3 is CASSQSSAGAVGELFF. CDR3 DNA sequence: TGCGCCAGCAGCCAAAGTTCCGCAGGGGCGGTCGGGGAGCTGTTTTTT.

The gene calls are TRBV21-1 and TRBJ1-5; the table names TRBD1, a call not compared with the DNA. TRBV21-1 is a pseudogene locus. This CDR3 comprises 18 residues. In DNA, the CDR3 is TGTGCCAGCAGCAGGTGGACAGACCAAAAATTTGACAATCAGCCCCAGCATTTT. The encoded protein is CASSRWTDQKFDNQPQHF.

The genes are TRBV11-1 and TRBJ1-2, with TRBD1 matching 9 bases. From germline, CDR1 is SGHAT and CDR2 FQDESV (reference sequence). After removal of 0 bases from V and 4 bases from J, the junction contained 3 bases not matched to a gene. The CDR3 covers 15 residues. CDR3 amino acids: CASSLADRGGYGYTF. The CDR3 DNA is TGTGCCAGCAGCTTAGCGGACAGGGGTGGCTATGGCTACACCTTC.

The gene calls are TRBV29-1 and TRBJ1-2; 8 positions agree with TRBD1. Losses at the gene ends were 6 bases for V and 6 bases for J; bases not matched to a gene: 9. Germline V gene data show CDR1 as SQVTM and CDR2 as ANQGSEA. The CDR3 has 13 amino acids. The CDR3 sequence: CSVRTGLYDGYTF. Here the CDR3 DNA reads TGCAGCGTGCGGACAGGGCTCTATGATGGCTACACCTTC.

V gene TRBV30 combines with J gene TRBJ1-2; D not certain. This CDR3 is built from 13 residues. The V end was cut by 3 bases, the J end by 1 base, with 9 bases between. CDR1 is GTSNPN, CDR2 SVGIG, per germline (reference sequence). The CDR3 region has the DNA TGTGCCTGGAGAGCCAACTTTAACTATGGCTACACCTTC. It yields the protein CAWRANFNYGYTF.

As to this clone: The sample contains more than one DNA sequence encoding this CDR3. For the CDR3, the DNA is TGTGCCAGCAGCGTAGACGGAGGCTCCTACAATGAGCAGTTCTTC. It codes for CASSVDGGSYNEQFF. This rearrangement joins TRBV9 to TRBJ2-1; weak D call: TRBD2 (5 bases). The V gene lost 0 bases and the J gene lost 0 bases, with 7 bases spanning the gap. The CDR3 runs to 15 residues. CDR1 SGDLS and CDR2 YYNGEE come from the germline V gene.